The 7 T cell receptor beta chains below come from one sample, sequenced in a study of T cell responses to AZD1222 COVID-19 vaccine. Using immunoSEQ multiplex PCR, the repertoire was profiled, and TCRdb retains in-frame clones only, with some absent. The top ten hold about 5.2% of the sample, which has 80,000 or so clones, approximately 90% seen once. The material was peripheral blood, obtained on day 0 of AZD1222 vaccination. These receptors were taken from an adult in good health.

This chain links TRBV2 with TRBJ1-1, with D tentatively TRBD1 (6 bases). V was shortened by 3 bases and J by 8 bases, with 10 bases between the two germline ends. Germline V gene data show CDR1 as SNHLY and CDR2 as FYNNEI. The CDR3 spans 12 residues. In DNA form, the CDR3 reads TGTGCCAGCAGTGATCAGGGGAGGGAAGCTTTCTTT. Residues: CASSDQGREAFF.

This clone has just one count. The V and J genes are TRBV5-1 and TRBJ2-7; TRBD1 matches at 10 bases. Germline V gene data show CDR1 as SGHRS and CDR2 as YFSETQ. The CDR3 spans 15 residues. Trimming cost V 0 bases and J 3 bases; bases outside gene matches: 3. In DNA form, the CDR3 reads TGCGCCAGCAGCTTGGCGACAGGGGGCAACTACGAGCAGTACTTC. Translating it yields CASSLATGGNYEQYF.

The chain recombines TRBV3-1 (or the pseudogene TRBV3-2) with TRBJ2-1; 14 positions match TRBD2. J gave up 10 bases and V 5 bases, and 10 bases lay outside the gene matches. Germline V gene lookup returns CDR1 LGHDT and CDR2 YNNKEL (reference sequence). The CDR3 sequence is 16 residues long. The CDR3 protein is CASSYQTSGGAREQFF. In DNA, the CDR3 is TGTGCCAGCAGCTACCAGACTAGCGGGGGGGCGAGGGAGCAGTTCTTC.

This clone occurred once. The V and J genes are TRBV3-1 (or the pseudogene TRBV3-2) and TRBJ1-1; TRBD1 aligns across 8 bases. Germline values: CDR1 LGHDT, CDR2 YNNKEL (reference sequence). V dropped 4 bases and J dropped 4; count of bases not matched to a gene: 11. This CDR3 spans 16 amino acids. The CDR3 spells CASSPGQGRVVTEAFF. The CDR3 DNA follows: TGTGCCAGCAGCCCAGGACAGGGACGAGTTGTCACTGAAGCTTTCTTT.

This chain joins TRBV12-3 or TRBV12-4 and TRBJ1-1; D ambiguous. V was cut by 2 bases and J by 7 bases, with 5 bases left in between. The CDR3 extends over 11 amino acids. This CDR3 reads CASSLMLEAFF. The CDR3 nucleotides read TGTGCCAGCAGTTTAATGCTTGAAGCTTTCTTT.

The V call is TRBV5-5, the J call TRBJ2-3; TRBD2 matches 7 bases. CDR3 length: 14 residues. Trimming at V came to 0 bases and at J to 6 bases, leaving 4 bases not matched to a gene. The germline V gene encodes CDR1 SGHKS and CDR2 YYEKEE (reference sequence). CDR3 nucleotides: TGTGCCAGCAGCTTGGGGACTAGTCCCGATACGCAGTATTTT. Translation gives CASSLGTSPDTQYF.

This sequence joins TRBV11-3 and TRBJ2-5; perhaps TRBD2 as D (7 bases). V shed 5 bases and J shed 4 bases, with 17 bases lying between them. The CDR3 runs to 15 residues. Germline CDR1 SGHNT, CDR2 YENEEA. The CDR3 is CASSTRGGGGETQYF. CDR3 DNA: TGTGCCAGCAGCACCCGCGGGGGCGGGGGAGAGACCCAGTACTTC.